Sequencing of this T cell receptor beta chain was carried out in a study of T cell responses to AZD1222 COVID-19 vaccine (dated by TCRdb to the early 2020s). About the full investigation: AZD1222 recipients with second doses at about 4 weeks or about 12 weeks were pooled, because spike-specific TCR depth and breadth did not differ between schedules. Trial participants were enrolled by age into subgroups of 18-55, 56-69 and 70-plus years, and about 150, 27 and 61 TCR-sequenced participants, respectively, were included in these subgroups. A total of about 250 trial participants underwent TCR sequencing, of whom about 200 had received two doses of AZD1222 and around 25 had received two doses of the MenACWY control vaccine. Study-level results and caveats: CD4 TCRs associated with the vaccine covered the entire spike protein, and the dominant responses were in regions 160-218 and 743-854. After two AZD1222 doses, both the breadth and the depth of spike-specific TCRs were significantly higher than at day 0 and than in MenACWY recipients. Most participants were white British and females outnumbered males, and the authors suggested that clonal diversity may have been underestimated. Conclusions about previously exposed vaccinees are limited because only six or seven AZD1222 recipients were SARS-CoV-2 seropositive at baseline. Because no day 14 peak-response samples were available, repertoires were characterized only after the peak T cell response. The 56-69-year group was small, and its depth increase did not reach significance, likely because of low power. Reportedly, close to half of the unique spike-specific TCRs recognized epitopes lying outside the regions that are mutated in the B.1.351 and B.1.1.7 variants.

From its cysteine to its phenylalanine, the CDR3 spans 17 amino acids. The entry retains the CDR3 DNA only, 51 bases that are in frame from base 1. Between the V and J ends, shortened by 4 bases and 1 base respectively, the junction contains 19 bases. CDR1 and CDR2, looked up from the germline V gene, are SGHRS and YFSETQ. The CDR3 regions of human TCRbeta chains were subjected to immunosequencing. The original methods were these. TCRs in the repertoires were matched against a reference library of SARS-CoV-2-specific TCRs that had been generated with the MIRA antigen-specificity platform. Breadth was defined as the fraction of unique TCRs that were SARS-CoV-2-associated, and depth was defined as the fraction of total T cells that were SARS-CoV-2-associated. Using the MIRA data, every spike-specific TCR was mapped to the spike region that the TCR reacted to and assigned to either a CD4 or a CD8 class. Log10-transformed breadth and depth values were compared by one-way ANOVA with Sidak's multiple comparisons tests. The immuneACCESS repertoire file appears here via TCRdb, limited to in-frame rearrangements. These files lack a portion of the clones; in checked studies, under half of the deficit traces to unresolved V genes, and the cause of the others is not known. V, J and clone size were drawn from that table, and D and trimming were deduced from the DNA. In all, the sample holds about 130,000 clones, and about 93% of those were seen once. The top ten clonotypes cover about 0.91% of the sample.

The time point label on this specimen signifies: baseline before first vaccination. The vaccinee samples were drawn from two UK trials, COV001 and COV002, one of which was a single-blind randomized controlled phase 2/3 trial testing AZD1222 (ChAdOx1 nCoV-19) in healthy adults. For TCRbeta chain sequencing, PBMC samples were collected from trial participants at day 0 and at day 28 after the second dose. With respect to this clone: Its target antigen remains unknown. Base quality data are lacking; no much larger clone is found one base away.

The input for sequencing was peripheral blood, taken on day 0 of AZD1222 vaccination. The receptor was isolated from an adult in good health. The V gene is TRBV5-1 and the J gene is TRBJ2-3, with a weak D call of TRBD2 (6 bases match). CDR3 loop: CASSLIGDPGGTDTQYF. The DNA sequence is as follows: TGCGCCAGCAGCCTGATAGGGGACCCGGGGGGCACAGATACGCAGTATTTT.